The next 8 T cell receptor beta chains were all read from a single sample in a study of blood T cell repertoires in COVID-19. Assay used: immunoSEQ multiplex PCR; TCRdb lists only in-frame clones, some missing. The profile shows 200,000 to 300,000 clones, about 91% of them singletons. The sequenced sample was PBMCs or T cells enriched from blood (not recorded which). The receptors here all came from a woman aged 40 to 50 with acute COVID-19.

V usage is TRBV11-2 and J usage is TRBJ2-1, with a weak D call TRBD1 (6 bases). Germline-derived CDR1 and CDR2 are SGHAT and FQNNGV. Between the trimmed V and J ends, which lost 5 bases and 6 bases, there was a span of 26 bases. The CDR3 spans 18 residues. DNA for the CDR3: TGTGCCAGCAGCCTAATACCAACAGGGCCCGTCGTTCCCAATGAGCAGTTCTTC. Amino acid sequence: CASSLIPTGPVVPNEQFF.

This chain connects TRBV9 to TRBJ2-2; 7 nucleotides align to TRBD1. Germline CDR1 SGDLS, CDR2 YYNGEE. Trimming took 2 bases from V and 4 from J; bases not matched to a gene: 11. The CDR3 runs 17 residues. The CDR3 nucleotides read TGTGCCAGCAGCGTTATCTCCCGCTCAGGGGGCACCGGGGAGCTGTTTTTT. As protein: CASSVISRSGGTGELFF. The whole variable domain, remainder taken from reference TRBV9 and TRBJ2-2, is DSGVTQTPKHLITATGQRVTLRCSPRSGDLSVYWYQQSLDQGLQFLIQYYNGEERAKGNILERFSAQQFPDLHSELNLSSLELGDSALYFCASSVISRSGGTGELFFGEGSRLTVL.

The chain has TRBV14 and TRBJ2-1; 11 nucleotides align to TRBD1. The CDR3 loop spans 20 amino acids. V shed 0 bases and J 3 bases; nucleotides not matched to a gene: 13. Germline CDR1 reads SGHDN; CDR2 reads FVKESK. The CDR3 region has the DNA TGTGCCAGCAGCCAAGACCATAGGACAGGGGGCTCCTTTATCTACAATGAGCAGTTCTTC. Protein sequence: CASSQDHRTGGSFIYNEQFF.

V gene TRBV27 combines with J gene TRBJ2-5; 8 nucleotides line up with TRBD2. V lost 7 bases to trimming and J lost 4 bases; unmatched junction nucleotides: 8. This CDR3 region has 14 residues. Germline V CDR1 and CDR2: MNHEY, SMNVEV (reference sequence). CDR3 amino acids: CASTTGGGGETQYF. DNA for the CDR3: TGTGCCAGCACCACGGGGGGGGGCGGAGAGACCCAGTACTTC.

This chain uses TRBV12-3 or TRBV12-4 with TRBJ1-1, with a possible D match to TRBD1 (6 bases). The CDR3 has 12 amino acids. Trimming stripped 5 bases from V and 12 bases from J, with 16 bases between. This CDR3 reads CASSLGTLLTFF. CDR3 nucleotides: TGTGCCAGCAGTCTAGGGACATTGCTGACTTTCTTT.

J is TRBJ1-3 and V is TRBV29-1, with 8 bases matching TRBD1. Germline V gene sequence: CDR1 SQVTM, CDR2 ANQGSEA. Losses at the gene ends were 4 bases for V and 3 bases for J; bases not matched to a gene: 5. This CDR3 has 14 residues. The CDR3 sequence is CSVADRELGNTIYF. In DNA form, the CDR3 reads TGCAGCGTTGCGGACAGGGAACTTGGAAACACCATATATTTT.

The J gene is TRBJ2-5, the V gene TRBV7-8, with TRBD2 as a possible D gene (5 bases). Germline CDR1 and CDR2: SGHVS and FQNEAQ. CDR3 length: 16 residues. The ends were cut back, 4 bases at V and 2 bases at J, with 17 bases in the middle. The CDR3 region is CASSSTTPGKQETQYF. CDR3 nucleotide sequence: TGTGCCAGCAGCTCTACGACGCCGGGGAAACAAGAGACCCAGTACTTC.

This clone turned up a few times. The V call is TRBV19, the J call TRBJ1-4, with D perhaps matching TRBD1 (6 bases). Per germline, CDR1 LNHDA and CDR2 SQIVND (reference sequence). Trimming stripped 5 bases from V and 7 bases from J, with 11 bases between. The CDR3 has 13 amino acids. CDR3 DNA sequence: TGTGCCAGTAGTTCTACAGGGCGTGAAAAACTGTTTTTT. It encodes CASSSTGREKLFF.